This T cell receptor (beta chain) was profiled in a study of T-cell reconstitution after alpha-beta-depleted transplantation in children. Study conclusions and caveats: Most T-cell counts and diversity one year after the transplant came from T cells that were newly produced.

This clonotype was recorded at least ten times. The antigen is undetermined. CDR1 is MNHEY and CDR2 is SMNVEV in the germline V gene (reference sequence). Trimming left V 5 bases short and J 1 base short, with 12 bases between. The CDR3 contains 14 residues. Molecular barcoding with unique molecular identifiers was used for the TCRbeta library. TCRdb reprocessed the PCR reads with MiXCR, giving one entry per CDR3 protein. Of around 450,000 distinct CDR3 sequences detected, about 10% appear once; the ten largest clones hold approximately 2%. The chain uses TRBV27 and TRBJ2-7; tentative D call: TRBD1 (6 bases). Sample: PBMCs, taken before TCRalphabeta/CD19-depleted stem cell transplant. The receptor was isolated from a child aged 2 to 10 with inherited bone marrow failure, due to receive a stem cell transplant. The CDR3 sequence: CASSTSGQSYEQYF. As DNA, the CDR3 is TGTGCCAGCAGTACCTCCGGACAGTCCTACGAGCAGTACTTC.